The source of this TCR beta chain is a study of early T cells in non-severe SARS-CoV-2 infection. Study summary: Unpaired chains resulted from sequencing bulk RNA of unsorted whole blood.

The CDR3 sequence is 16 residues long. V shed 5 bases and J shed 0 bases, with 14 bases lying between them. The germline V gene has CDR1 SGHTA and CDR2 FQGNSA. Unique molecular identifiers (one per individual cDNA molecule) were attached. TCRdb passed the 5' RACE reads through MiXCR, listing each CDR3 protein once. The sample has under 70,000 distinct CDR3 sequences, around 5.6% seen once. This clonotype was counted ten times or more. Material: whole blood. This sequence joins TRBV7-2 and TRBJ1-3, with D possibly TRBD1 on 6 matching bases. The source of this sequence is an adult who was a healthcare worker with PCR-confirmed SARS-CoV-2 infection or an uninfected control (not recorded which). This chain's CDR3 is CASSQGIRGSGNTIYF. In DNA form, the CDR3 reads TGTGCCAGCAGCCAGGGGATCAGGGGCTCTGGAAACACCATATATTTT.